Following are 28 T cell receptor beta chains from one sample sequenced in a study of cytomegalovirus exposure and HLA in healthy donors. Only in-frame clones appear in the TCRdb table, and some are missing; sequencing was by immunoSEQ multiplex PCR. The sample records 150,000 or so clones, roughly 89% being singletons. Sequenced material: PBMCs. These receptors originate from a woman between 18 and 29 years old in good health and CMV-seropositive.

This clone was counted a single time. In DNA form, the CDR3 reads TGCGCCAGCAGCTTGGGGGCCAGCGGGGGTGAAGAGCAGTTCTTC. Amino acids: CASSLGASGGEEQFF. J is TRBJ2-1 and V is TRBV5-1; TRBD2 aligns across 8 bases. This CDR3 contains 15 residues. With V trimmed by 0 bases and J by 10 bases, 9 bases remained unmatched. Germline lookup yields CDR1 SGHRS and CDR2 YFSETQ.

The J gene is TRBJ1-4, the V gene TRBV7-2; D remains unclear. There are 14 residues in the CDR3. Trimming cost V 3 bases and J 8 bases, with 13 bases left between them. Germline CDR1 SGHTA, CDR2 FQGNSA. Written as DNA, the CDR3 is TGTGCCAGCAGCTTCGGAGGGTCGGAAGAAAAACTGTTTTTT. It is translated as CASSFGGSEEKLFF.

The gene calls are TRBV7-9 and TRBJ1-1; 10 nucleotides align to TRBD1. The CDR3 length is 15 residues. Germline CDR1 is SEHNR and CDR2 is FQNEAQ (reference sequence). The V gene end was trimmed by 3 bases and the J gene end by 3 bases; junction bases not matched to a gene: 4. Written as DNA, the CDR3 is TGTGCCAGCAGCTTGGGGACAGGGGCGGACACTGAAGCTTTCTTT. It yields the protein CASSLGTGADTEAFF.

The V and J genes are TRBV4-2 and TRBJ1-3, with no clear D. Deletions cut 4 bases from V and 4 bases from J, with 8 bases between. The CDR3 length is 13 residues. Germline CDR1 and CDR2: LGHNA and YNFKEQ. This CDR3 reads CASSPSGGNTIYF. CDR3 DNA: TGTGCCAGCAGCCCCTCGGGAGGAAACACCATATATTTT.

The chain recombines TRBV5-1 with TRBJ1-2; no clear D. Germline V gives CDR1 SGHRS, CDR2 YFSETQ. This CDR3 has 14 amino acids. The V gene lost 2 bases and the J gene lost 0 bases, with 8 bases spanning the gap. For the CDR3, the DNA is TGCGCCAGCAGCTTCGAAGGAGCTAACTATGGCTACACCTTC. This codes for CASSFEGANYGYTF. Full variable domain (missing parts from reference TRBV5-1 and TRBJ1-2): KAGVTQTPRYLIKTRGQQVTLSCSPISGHRSVSWYQQTPGQGLQFLFEYFSETQRNKGNFPGRFSGRQFSNSRSEMNVSTLELGDSALYLCASSFEGANYGYTFGSGTRLTVV.

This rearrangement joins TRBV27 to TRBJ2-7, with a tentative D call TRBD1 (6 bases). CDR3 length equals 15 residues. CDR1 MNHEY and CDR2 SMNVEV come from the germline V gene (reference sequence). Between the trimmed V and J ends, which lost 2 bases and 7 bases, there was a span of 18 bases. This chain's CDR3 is CASSLGQGLGAEQYF. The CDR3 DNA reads TGTGCCAGCAGTTTAGGGCAGGGGTTGGGAGCAGAGCAGTACTTC.

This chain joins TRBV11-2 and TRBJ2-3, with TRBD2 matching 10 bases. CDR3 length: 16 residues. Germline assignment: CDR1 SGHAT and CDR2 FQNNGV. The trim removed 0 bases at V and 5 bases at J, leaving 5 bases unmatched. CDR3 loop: CASSLDGVAGGDTQYF. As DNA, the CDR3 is TGTGCCAGCAGCTTAGATGGAGTAGCGGGGGGAGATACGCAGTATTTT.

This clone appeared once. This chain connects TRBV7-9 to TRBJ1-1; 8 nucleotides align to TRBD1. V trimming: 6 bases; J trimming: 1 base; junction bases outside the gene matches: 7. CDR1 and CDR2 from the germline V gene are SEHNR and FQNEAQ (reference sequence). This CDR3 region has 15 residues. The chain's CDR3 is CASSYRDRGNTEAFF. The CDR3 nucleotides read TGTGCCAGCAGTTACCGCGACAGGGGGAACACTGAAGCTTTCTTT.

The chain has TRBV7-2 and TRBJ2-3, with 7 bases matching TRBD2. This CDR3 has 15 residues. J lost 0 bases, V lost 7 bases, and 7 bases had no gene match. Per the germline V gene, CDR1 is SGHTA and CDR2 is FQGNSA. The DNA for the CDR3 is TGTGCCAGCAAGGGCGGGAGACCTAGCACAGATACGCAGTATTTT. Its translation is CASKGGRPSTDTQYF.

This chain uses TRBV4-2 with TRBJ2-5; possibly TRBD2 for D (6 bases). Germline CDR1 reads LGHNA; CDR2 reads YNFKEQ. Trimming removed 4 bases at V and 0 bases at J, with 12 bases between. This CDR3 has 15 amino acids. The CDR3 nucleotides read TGTGCCAGCAGCCGAGGTTGGGACTACCAAGAGACCCAGTACTTC. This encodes CASSRGWDYQETQYF.

The CDR3 is CASSDRVGNQPQHF. The DNA for the CDR3 is TGTGCCAGTAGCGACAGGGTAGGCAATCAGCCCCAGCATTTT. The V and J genes are TRBV19 and TRBJ1-5; 7 nucleotides align to TRBD1. The CDR3 has 14 residues. CDR1 is LNHDA and CDR2 is SQIVND in the germline V gene (reference sequence). The ends lost 6 bases at V and 2 bases at J; junction bases unmatched: 4.

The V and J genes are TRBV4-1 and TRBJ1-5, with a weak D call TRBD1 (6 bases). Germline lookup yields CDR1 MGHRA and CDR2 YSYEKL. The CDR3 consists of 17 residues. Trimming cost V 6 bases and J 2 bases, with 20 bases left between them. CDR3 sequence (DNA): TGCGCCAGCAGTCAAATAGAGCTAGGACAGCGCAATCAGCCCCAGCATTTT. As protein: CASSQIELGQRNQPQHF.

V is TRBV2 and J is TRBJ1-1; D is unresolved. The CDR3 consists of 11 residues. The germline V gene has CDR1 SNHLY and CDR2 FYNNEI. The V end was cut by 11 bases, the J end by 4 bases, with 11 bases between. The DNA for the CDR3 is TGTGCCTTGCCGGAGTTCACTGAAGCTTTCTTT. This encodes CALPEFTEAFF.

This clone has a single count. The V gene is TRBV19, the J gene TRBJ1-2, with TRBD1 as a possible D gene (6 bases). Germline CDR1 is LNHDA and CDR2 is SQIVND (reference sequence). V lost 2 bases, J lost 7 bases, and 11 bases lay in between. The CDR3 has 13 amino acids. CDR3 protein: CASSITGGTGYTF. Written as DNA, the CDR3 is TGTGCCAGTAGTATAACTGGGGGCACTGGCTACACCTTC. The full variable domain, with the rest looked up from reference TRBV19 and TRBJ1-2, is DGGITQSPKYLFRKEGQNVTLSCEQNLNHDAMYWYRQDPGQGLRLIYYSQIVNDFQKGDIAEGYSVSREKKESFPLTVTSAQKNPTAFYLCASSITGGTGYTFGSGTRLTVV.

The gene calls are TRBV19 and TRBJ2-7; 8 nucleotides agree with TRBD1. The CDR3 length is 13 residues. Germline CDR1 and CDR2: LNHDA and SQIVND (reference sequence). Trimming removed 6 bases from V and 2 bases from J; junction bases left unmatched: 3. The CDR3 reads CASRQGVTYEQYF. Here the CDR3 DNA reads TGTGCCAGTAGACAGGGGGTAACCTACGAGCAGTACTTC.

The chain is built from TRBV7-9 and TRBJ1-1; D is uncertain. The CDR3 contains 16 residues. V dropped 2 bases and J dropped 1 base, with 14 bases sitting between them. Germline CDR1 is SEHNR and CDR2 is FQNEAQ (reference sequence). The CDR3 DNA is TGTGCCAGCAGCTTATTAAGAGGGCAGCCGAACACTGAAGCTTTCTTT. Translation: CASSLLRGQPNTEAFF.

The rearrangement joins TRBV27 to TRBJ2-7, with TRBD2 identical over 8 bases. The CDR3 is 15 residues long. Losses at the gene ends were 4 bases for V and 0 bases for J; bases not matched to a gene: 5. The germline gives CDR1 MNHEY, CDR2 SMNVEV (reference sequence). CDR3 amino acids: CASSSRGGSSYEQYF. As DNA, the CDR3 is TGTGCCAGCAGTTCCCGCGGGGGGAGCTCCTACGAGCAGTACTTC.

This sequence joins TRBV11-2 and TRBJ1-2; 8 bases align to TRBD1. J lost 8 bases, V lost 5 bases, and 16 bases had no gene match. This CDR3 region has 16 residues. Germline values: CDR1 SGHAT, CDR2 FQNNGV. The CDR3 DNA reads TGTGCCAGCAGCCTCCAGGGGGCTCAAACCCTGCGGGGCTACACCTTC. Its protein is CASSLQGAQTLRGYTF.

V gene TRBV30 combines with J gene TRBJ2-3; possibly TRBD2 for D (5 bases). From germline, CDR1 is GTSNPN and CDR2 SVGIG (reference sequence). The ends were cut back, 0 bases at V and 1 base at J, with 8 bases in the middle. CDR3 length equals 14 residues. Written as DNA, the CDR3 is TGTGCCTGGAGTGTAATGCGGGGCACAGATACGCAGTATTTT. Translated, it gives CAWSVMRGTDTQYF.

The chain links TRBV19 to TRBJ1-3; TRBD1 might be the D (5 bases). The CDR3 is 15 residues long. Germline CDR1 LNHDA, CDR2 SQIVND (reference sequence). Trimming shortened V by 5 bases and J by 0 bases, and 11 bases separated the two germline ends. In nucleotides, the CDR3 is TGTGCCAGTAGTTCGGACATCTCCTCTGGAAACACCATATATTTT. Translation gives CASSSDISSGNTIYF. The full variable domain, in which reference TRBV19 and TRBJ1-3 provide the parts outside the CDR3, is DGGITQSPKYLFRKEGQNVTLSCEQNLNHDAMYWYRQDPGQGLRLIYYSQIVNDFQKGDIAEGYSVSREKKESFPLTVTSAQKNPTAFYLCASSSDISSGNTIYFGEGSWLTVV.

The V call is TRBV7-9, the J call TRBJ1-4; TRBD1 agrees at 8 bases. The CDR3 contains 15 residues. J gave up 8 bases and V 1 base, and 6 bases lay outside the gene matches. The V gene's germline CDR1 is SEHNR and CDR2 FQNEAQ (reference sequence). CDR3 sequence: CASSLGFAGGEKLFF. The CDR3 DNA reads TGTGCCAGCAGCTTAGGGTTTGCAGGGGGCGAAAAACTGTTTTTT.

The CDR3 here is CASSPRQGAYGYTF. The CDR3 nucleotides read TGTGCCAGCAGCCCTCGACAGGGGGCGTATGGCTACACCTTC. The chain recombines TRBV7-2 with TRBJ1-2; TRBD1 matches 10 bases. The CDR3 has 14 amino acids. Germline V gene sequence: CDR1 SGHTA, CDR2 FQGNSA. Germline trimming cut 5 bases from V and 5 bases from J; bases unmatched to any gene: 5.

CDR3 bases: TGCGCCAGCAGCCTCCGACTAGCGGGGGCCAACACCGGGGAGCTGTTTTTT. Encoded protein: CASSLRLAGANTGELFF. The rearrangement links TRBV5-1 to TRBJ2-2; 12 bases fit TRBD2. There are 17 residues in the CDR3. The germline CDR1 and CDR2 sequences are SGHRS and YFSETQ. Germline trimming cut 4 bases from V and 2 bases from J; bases unmatched to any gene: 6. The full variable domain, completed using reference TRBV5-1 and TRBJ2-2, is KAGVTQTPRYLIKTRGQQVTLSCSPISGHRSVSWYQQTPGQGLQFLFEYFSETQRNKGNFPGRFSGRQFSNSRSEMNVSTLELGDSALYLCASSLRLAGANTGELFFGEGSRLTVL.

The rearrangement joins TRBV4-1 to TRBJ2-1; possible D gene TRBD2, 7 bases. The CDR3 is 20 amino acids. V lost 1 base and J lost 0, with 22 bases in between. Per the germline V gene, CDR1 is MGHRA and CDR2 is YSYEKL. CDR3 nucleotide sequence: TGCGCCAGCAGCCAAGGGGCCGGCGGCGGGGGCCTAAGCTCCTACAATGAGCAGTTCTTC. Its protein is CASSQGAGGGGLSSYNEQFF.

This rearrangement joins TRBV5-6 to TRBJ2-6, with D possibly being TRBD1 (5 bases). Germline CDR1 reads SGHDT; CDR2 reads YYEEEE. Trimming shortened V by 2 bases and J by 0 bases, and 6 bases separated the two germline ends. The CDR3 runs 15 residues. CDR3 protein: CASSLGASGANVLTF. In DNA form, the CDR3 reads TGTGCCAGCAGCTTAGGGGCCTCTGGGGCCAACGTCCTGACTTTC.

The CDR3 bases are TGTGCCAGCAGTCTCAGGACAGGCTACACTGAAGCTTTCTTT. Residues: CASSLRTGYTEAFF. The chain links TRBV27 to TRBJ1-1; 7 bases agree with TRBD1. The CDR3 loop spans 14 amino acids. The V and J ends lost 5 bases and 3 bases, in that order; junction bases with no gene match: 6. Per the germline V gene, CDR1 is MNHEY and CDR2 is SMNVEV (reference sequence).

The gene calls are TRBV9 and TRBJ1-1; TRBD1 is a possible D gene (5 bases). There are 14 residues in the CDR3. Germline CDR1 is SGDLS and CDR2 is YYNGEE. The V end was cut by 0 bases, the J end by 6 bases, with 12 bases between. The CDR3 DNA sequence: TGTGCCAGCAGCGTAGAAGGGTGGGGGGCTGAAGCTTTCTTT. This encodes CASSVEGWGAEAFF.

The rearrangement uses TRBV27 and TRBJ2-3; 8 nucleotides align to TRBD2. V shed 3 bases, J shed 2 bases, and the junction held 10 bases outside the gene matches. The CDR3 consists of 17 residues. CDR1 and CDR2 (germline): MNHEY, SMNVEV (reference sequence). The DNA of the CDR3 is TGTGCCAGCAGTTTCCAAGGAGCGGGGGAGCTCACAGATACGCAGTATTTT. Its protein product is CASSFQGAGELTDTQYF.